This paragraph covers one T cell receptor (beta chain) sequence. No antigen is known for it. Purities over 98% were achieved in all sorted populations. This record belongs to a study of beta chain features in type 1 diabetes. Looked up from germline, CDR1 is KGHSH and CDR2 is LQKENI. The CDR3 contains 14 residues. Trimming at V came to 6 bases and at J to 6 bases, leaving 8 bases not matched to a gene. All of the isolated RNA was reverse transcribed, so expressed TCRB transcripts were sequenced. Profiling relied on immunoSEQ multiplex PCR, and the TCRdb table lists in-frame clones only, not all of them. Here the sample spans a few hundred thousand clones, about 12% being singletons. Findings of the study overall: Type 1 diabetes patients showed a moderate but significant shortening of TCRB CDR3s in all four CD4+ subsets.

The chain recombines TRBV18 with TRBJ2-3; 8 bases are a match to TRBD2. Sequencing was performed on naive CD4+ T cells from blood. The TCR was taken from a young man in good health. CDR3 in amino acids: CASSDGRAGDTQYF. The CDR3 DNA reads TGTGCCAGCTCCGACGGGAGGGCAGGGGATACGCAGTATTTT.